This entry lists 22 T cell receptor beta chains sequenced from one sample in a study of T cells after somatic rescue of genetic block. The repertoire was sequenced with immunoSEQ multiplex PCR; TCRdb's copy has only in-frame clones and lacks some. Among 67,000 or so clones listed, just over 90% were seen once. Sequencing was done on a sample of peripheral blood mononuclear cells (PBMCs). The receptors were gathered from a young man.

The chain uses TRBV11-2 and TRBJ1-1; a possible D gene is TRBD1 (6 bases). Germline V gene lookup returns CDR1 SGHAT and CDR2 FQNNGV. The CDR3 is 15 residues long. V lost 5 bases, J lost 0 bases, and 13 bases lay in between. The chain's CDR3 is CASSAPRGVNTEAFF. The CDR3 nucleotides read TGTGCCAGCAGCGCGCCGAGGGGGGTGAACACTGAAGCTTTCTTT.

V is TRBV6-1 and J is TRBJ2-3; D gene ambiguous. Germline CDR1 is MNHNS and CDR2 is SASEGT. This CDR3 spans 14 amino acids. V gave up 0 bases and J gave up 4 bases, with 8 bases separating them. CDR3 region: CASSEAESPDTQYF. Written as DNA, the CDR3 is TGTGCCAGCAGTGAAGCGGAGAGCCCAGATACGCAGTATTTT.

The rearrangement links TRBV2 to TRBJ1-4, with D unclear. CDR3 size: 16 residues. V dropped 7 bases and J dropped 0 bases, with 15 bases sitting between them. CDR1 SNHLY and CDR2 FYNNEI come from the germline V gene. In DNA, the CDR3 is TGTGCCAGCAAGAGAAGAGTCCTCGCAACTAATGAAAAACTGTTTTTT. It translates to CASKRRVLATNEKLFF.

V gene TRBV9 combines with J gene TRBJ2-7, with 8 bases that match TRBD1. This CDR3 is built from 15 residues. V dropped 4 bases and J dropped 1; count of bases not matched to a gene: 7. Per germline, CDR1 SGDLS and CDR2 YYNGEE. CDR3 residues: CASSSGQGRSYEQYF. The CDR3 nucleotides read TGTGCCAGCAGCTCAGGACAGGGAAGGTCCTACGAGCAGTACTTC.

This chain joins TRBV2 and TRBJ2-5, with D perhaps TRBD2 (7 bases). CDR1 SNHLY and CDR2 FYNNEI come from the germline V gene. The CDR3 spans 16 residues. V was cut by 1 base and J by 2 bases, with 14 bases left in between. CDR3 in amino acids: CASSEDLGGGQETQYF. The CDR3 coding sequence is TGTGCCAGCAGTGAAGACCTAGGGGGGGGACAAGAGACCCAGTACTTC. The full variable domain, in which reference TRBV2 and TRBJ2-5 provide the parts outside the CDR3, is EPEVTQTPSHQVTQMGQEVILRCVPISNHLYFYWYRQILGQKVEFLVSFYNNEISEKSEIFDDQFSVERPDGSNFTLKIRSTKLEDSAMYFCASSEDLGGGQETQYFGPGTRLLVL.

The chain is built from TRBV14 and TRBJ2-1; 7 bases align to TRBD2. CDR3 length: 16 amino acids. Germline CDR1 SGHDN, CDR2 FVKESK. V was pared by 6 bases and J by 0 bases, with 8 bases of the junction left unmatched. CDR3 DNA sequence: TGTGCCAGCAGTCCGCTCCCTAGCGGCTCCTACAATGAGCAGTTCTTC. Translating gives CASSPLPSGSYNEQFF.

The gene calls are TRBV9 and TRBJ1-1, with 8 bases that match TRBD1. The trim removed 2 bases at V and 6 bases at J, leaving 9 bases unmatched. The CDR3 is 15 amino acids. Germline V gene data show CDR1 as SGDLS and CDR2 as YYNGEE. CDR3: CASSVIPDRVSEAFF. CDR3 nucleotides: TGTGCCAGCAGCGTTATACCGGACAGGGTTTCTGAAGCTTTCTTT.

CDR3 nucleotide sequence: TGTGCCAGCAGTTTATTAGGCTCACCGGACACCGGGGAGCTGTTTTTT. Translated: CASSLLGSPDTGELFF. The chain employs TRBV27 and TRBJ2-2; D remains unclear. CDR3 size: 16 residues. Germline loops: CDR1 MNHEY, CDR2 SMNVEV (reference sequence). Trimming pared 1 base from V and 3 bases from J, leaving 12 bases between.

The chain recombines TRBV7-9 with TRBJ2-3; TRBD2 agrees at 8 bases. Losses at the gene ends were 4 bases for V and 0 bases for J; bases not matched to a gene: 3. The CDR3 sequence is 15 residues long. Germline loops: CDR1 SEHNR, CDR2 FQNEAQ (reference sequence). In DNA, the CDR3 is TGTGCCAGCAGCTATGCGGGGGGAAGCACAGATACGCAGTATTTT. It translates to CASSYAGGSTDTQYF. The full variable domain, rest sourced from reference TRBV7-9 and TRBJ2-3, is DTGVSQNPRHKITKRGQNVTFRCDPISEHNRLYWYRQTLGQGPEFLTYFQNEAQLEKSRLLSDRFSAERPKGSFSTLEIQRTEQGDSAMYLCASSYAGGSTDTQYFGPGTRLTVL.

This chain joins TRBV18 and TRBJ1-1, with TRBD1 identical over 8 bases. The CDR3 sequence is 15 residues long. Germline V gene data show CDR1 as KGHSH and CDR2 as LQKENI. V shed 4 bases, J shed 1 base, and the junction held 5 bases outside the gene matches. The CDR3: CASSQLGTGNTEAFF. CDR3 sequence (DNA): TGTGCCAGCTCACAACTTGGGACAGGGAACACTGAAGCTTTCTTT.

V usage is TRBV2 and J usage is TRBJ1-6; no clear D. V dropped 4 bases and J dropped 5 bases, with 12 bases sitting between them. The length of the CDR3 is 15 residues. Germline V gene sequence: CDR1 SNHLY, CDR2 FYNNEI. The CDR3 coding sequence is TGTGCCAGCAGTGCTTCGAACGGGGATAATTCACCCCTCCACTTT. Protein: CASSASNGDNSPLHF.

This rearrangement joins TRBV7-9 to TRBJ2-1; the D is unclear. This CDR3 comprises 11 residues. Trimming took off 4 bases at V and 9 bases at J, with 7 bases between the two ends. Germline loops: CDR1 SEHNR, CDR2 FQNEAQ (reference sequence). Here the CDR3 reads CASSSIVEQFF. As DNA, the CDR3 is TGTGCCAGCAGCTCCATCGTTGAGCAGTTCTTC.

As DNA, the CDR3 is TGTGCCAGTAGGTCGAAGAATCAGCCCCAGCATTTT. Its translation is CASRSKNQPQHF. The chain couples TRBV19 to TRBJ1-5, with unresolved D. Germline CDR1 LNHDA, CDR2 SQIVND (reference sequence). The CDR3 runs to 12 residues. The V gene lost 6 bases and the J gene lost 4 bases, with 7 bases spanning the gap.

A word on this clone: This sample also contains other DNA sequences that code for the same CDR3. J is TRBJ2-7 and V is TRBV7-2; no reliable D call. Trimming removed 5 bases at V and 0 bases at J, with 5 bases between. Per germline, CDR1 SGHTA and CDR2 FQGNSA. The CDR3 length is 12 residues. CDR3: CASSPSSYEQYF. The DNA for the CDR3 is TGTGCCAGCAGCCCGAGCTCCTACGAGCAGTACTTC. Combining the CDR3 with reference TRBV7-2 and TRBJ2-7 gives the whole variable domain GAGVSQSPSNKVTEKGKDVELRCDPISGHTALYWYRQSLGQGLEFLIYFQGNSAPDKSGLPSDRFSAERTGGSVSTLTIQRTQQEDSAVYLCASSPSSYEQYFGPGTRLTVT.

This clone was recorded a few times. CDR3 sequence: CASSEQGQFTDGYTF. Here the CDR3 DNA reads TGTGCCAGCAGTGAACAGGGACAGTTTACAGATGGCTACACCTTC. The chain combines TRBV2 with TRBJ1-2, with 7 nucleotides matching TRBD1. This CDR3 has 15 amino acids. V dropped 2 bases and J dropped 6; count of bases not matched to a gene: 9. Germline V gene data show CDR1 as SNHLY and CDR2 as FYNNEI.

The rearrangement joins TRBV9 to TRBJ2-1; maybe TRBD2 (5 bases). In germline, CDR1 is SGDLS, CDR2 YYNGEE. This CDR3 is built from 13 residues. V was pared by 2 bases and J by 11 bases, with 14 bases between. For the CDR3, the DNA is TGTGCCAGCAGCGTTTCCCCAAGCGGAAAGCAGTTCTTC. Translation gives CASSVSPSGKQFF.

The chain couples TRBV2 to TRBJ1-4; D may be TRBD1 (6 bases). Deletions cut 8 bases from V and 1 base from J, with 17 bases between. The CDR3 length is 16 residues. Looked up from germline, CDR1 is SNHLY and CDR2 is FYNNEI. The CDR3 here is CASGGRADITNEKLFF. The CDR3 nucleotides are TGTGCCAGCGGGGGCAGGGCGGACATAACTAATGAAAAACTGTTTTTT. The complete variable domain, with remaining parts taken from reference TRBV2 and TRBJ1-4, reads EPEVTQTPSHQVTQMGQEVILRCVPISNHLYFYWYRQILGQKVEFLVSFYNNEISEKSEIFDDQFSVERPDGSNFTLKIRSTKLEDSAMYFCASGGRADITNEKLFFGSGTQLSVL.

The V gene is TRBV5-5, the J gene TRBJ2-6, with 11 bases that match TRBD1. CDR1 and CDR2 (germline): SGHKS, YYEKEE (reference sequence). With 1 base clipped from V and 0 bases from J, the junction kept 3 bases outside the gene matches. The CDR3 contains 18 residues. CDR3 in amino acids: CASSLWDRGVSGANVLTF. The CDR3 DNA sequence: TGTGCCAGCAGCTTGTGGGACAGGGGGGTCTCTGGGGCCAACGTCCTGACTTTC.

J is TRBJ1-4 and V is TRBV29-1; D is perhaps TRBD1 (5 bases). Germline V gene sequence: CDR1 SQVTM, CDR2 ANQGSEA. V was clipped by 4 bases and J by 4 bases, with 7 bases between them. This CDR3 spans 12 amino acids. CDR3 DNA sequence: TGCAGCGTTGTGACAGTTAATGAAAAACTGTTTTTT. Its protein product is CSVVTVNEKLFF.

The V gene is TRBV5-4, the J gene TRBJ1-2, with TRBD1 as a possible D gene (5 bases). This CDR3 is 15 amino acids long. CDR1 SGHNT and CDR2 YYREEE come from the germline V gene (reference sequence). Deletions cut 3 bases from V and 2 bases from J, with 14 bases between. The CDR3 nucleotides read TGTGCCAGCAGCTCCGAAACCCAGGGAAACTATGGCTACACCTTC. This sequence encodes CASSSETQGNYGYTF.

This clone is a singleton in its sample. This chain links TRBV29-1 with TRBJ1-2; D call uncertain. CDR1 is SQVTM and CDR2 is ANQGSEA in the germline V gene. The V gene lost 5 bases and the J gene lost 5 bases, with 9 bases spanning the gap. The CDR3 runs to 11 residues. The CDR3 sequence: CSVRTLYGYTF. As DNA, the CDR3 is TGCAGCGTTAGGACCTTATATGGCTACACCTTC.

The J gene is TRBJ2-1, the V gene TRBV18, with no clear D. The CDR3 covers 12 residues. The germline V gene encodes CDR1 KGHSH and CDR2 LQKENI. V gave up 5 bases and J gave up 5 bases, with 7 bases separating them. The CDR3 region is CASSRANNEQFF. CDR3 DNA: TGTGCCAGCTCAAGAGCCAACAATGAGCAGTTCTTC.